This is a list of T cell receptor beta chains from one sample in a study of T cells in narcolepsy. TCRdb's copy holds only in-frame clones and misses some; the assay was immunoSEQ multiplex PCR. This sample yields under 35,000 clones, of which around 86% are seen a single time; roughly 2.5% belongs to the top ten. Specimen: CD45RA- memory CD4+ T cells from PBMCs. These receptor sequences come from a human donor with narcolepsy. The CDR3 runs from the conserved cysteine through the conserved F or W. Each record gives: D gene, clone size, J gene, V gene, CDR3 DNA, CDR3 protein. The D gene is left open where the match is weak. Clone sizes are given selectively: once, few, many, or a class where the clone is expanded.

d_gene: .; abundance: .; j_gene: TRBJ2-2; v_gene: TRBV6-1; CDR3nt: TGTGCCAGCAGTGGGCGGGCGAACACCGGGGAGCTGTTTTTT; CDR3aa: CASSGRANTGELFF
d_gene: .; abundance: few; j_gene: TRBJ1-3; v_gene: TRBV2; CDR3nt: TGTGCCAGCAGTGTAGGAGGAAACACCATATATTTT; CDR3aa: CASSVGGNTIYF
d_gene: .; abundance: .; j_gene: TRBJ1-1; v_gene: TRBV30; CDR3nt: TGTGCCTGGAGTGTGGGCATCGCGGCTTTCTTT; CDR3aa: CAWSVGIAAFF
d_gene: .; abundance: .; j_gene: TRBJ1-2; v_gene: TRBV5-6; CDR3nt: TGTGCCAGCAGCTTTACAGGGAGAAAGGGAGGCTACACCTTC; CDR3aa: CASSFTGRKGGYTF
d_gene: TRBD1; abundance: few; j_gene: TRBJ1-4; v_gene: TRBV7-2; CDR3nt: TGTGCCAGCAGAGGGGGACAGGACACTAATGAAAAACTGTTTTTT; CDR3aa: CASRGGQDTNEKLFF
d_gene: TRBD1; abundance: .; j_gene: TRBJ1-5; v_gene: TRBV4-1; CDR3nt: TGCGCCAGCAGCCTCAGGGGGGGCGATCAGCCCCAGCATTTT; CDR3aa: CASSLRGGDQPQHF
d_gene: .; abundance: .; j_gene: TRBJ2-1; v_gene: TRBV7-9; CDR3nt: TGTGCCAGCAGCTTAGATCAGGGTGAGCAGTTCTTC; CDR3aa: CASSLDQGEQFF
d_gene: .; abundance: .; j_gene: TRBJ1-4; v_gene: TRBV11-2; CDR3nt: TGCGCCAGCAGCCAAGATAGGGAAAAACTGTTTTTT; CDR3aa: CASSQDREKLFF
d_gene: TRBD1; abundance: .; j_gene: TRBJ1-2; v_gene: TRBV7-2; CDR3nt: TGTGCCAGCAGCCTACAGGGGGGGGGCTACACCTTC; CDR3aa: CASSLQGGGYTF
d_gene: .; abundance: .; j_gene: TRBJ1-2; v_gene: TRBV19; CDR3nt: TGTGCCAGTAGTCTCTCCCGTGACAGCGGGGTCTATGGCTACACCTTC; CDR3aa: CASSLSRDSGVYGYTF
d_gene: .; abundance: .; j_gene: TRBJ2-7; v_gene: TRBV30; CDR3nt: TGTGCCTGGAGAGGGCTCGGGGGCCACTACGAGCAGTACTTC; CDR3aa: CAWRGLGGHYEQYF
d_gene: TRBD1; abundance: .; j_gene: TRBJ2-3; v_gene: TRBV2; CDR3nt: TGTGCCAGCAGGTGGACAGGGGGTCGTACAGATACGCAGTATTTT; CDR3aa: CASRWTGGRTDTQYF
d_gene: TRBD1; abundance: .; j_gene: TRBJ1-1; v_gene: TRBV5-1; CDR3nt: TGCGCCAGCAGCTTGGCGGGGACAGTTGAAGCTTTCTTT; CDR3aa: CASSLAGTVEAFF
d_gene: .; abundance: .; j_gene: TRBJ1-2; v_gene: TRBV6-5; CDR3nt: TGTGCCAGCAGCTTTTCAGCGAGGGATACCTATGGCTACACCTTC; CDR3aa: CASSFSARDTYGYTF
d_gene: TRBD2; abundance: .; j_gene: TRBJ2-3; v_gene: TRBV7-2; CDR3nt: TGTGCCAGCAGGACGGGGGGAGGGGCTCCGTATTTT; CDR3aa: CASRTGGGAPYF
d_gene: .; abundance: .; j_gene: TRBJ1-1; v_gene: TRBV30; CDR3nt: TGTGCCTGCCAGCTATCGGAGATCCTCGAAGCTTTCTTT; CDR3aa: CACQLSEILEAFF
d_gene: .; abundance: .; j_gene: TRBJ2-7; v_gene: TRBV5-6; CDR3nt: TGTGCCAGCAGCTTGCGTCAGGGGTTCGACGAGCAGTACTTC; CDR3aa: CASSLRQGFDEQYF
d_gene: TRBD2; abundance: once; j_gene: TRBJ2-7; v_gene: TRBV5-1; CDR3nt: TGCGCCAGCAGCCCGGGATCGTGGGGGGGCGAGCAGTACTTC; CDR3aa: CASSPGSWGGEQYF
d_gene: .; abundance: .; j_gene: TRBJ1-2; v_gene: TRBV30; CDR3nt: TGTGCCTTAGACAGAGCGAATGCATATGGCTACACCTTC; CDR3aa: CALDRANAYGYTF
d_gene: .; abundance: .; j_gene: TRBJ1-3; v_gene: TRBV7-2; CDR3nt: TGTGCCAGCGGCGTGTTGGGTGGAAACACCATATATTTT; CDR3aa: CASGVLGGNTIYF
d_gene: TRBD2; abundance: .; j_gene: TRBJ2-1; v_gene: TRBV7-2; CDR3nt: TGTGCCAGCAGATCTGTGGCGGGGGTACACAATGAGCAGTTCTTC; CDR3aa: CASRSVAGVHNEQFF
d_gene: .; abundance: .; j_gene: TRBJ1-1; v_gene: TRBV7-2; CDR3nt: TGTGCCAGCAGCTTAGCCCCCGGCAGGAAGAACACTGAAGCTTTCTTT; CDR3aa: CASSLAPGRKNTEAFF
d_gene: .; abundance: .; j_gene: TRBJ2-3; v_gene: TRBV7-3; CDR3nt: TGTGCCAGCAGCCCCCTTTCAGATACGCAGTATTTT; CDR3aa: CASSPLSDTQYF
d_gene: TRBD1; abundance: .; j_gene: TRBJ1-1; v_gene: TRBV5-6; CDR3nt: TGTGCCAGCAGCCCCTCGTACGGGACAGGGGGAGAAGCTTTCTTT; CDR3aa: CASSPSYGTGGEAFF
d_gene: .; abundance: .; j_gene: TRBJ1-5; v_gene: TRBV5-6; CDR3nt: TGTGCCAGCAGCTCCTCCCACAGGGATAGCAATCAGCCCCAGCATTTT; CDR3aa: CASSSSHRDSNQPQHF
d_gene: .; abundance: .; j_gene: TRBJ2-2; v_gene: TRBV5-6; CDR3nt: TGTGCCAGCAGCTTAATTGCGGGGGCCCCGCAGAGGGAGCTGTTTTTT; CDR3aa: CASSLIAGAPQRELFF
d_gene: .; abundance: .; j_gene: TRBJ1-4; v_gene: TRBV27; CDR3nt: TGTGCCAGCAGTTTATTTTCGCCCGGTTCCAGCGTTGCAACTAATGAAAAACTGTTTTTT; CDR3aa: CASSLFSPGSSVATNEKLFF
d_gene: .; abundance: .; j_gene: TRBJ1-1; v_gene: TRBV7-2; CDR3nt: TGTGCCAGCAGCCCTGGGGGGAGGTGGGCTTTCTTT; CDR3aa: CASSPGGRWAFF
d_gene: TRBD1; abundance: .; j_gene: TRBJ2-3; v_gene: TRBV5-1; CDR3nt: TGCGCCAGCAGTCCCCTTACAGGGGGCACGCCCACAGATACGCAGTATTTT; CDR3aa: CASSPLTGGTPTDTQYF
d_gene: .; abundance: .; j_gene: TRBJ1-1; v_gene: TRBV7-3; CDR3nt: TGTGCCAGCAGCTTAAATGGGCAGGGGAACACTGAAGCTTTCTTT; CDR3aa: CASSLNGQGNTEAFF
d_gene: .; abundance: few; j_gene: TRBJ1-5; v_gene: TRBV10-2; CDR3nt: TGCGCCAGCAGTGAGTCGGGGTTGAATCAGCCCCAGCATTTT; CDR3aa: CASSESGLNQPQHF
d_gene: .; abundance: .; j_gene: TRBJ2-7; v_gene: TRBV11-3; CDR3nt: TGTGCCAGCAGCTTAGATCCCCTCGCCCACGAGCAGTACTTC; CDR3aa: CASSLDPLAHEQYF
d_gene: .; abundance: .; j_gene: TRBJ1-1; v_gene: TRBV4-1; CDR3nt: TGCGCCAGCAGCCAAGATCTGCAACGCTCGGGCACTGAAGCTTTCTTT; CDR3aa: CASSQDLQRSGTEAFF
d_gene: .; abundance: .; j_gene: TRBJ2-5; v_gene: TRBV5-4; CDR3nt: TGTGCCAGCAGCTTGGGTCTAGGAGAAGGAAAAGAGACCCAGTACTTC; CDR3aa: CASSLGLGEGKETQYF
d_gene: TRBD1; abundance: .; j_gene: TRBJ2-5; v_gene: TRBV10-3; CDR3nt: TGTGCCATCAAGGCAGGGGGCAAGGAGACCCAGTACTTC; CDR3aa: CAIKAGGKETQYF
d_gene: .; abundance: .; j_gene: TRBJ2-6; v_gene: TRBV5-4; CDR3nt: TGTGCCAGCAGCCCAGGACAAAACTCTGGGGCCAACGTCCTGACTTTC; CDR3aa: CASSPGQNSGANVLTF
d_gene: .; abundance: once; j_gene: TRBJ2-7; v_gene: TRBV9; CDR3nt: TGTGCCAGCAGCGTAGACCGGGCCGGGTACGAGCAGTACTTC; CDR3aa: CASSVDRAGYEQYF
d_gene: .; abundance: few; j_gene: TRBJ1-4; v_gene: TRBV29-1; CDR3nt: TGCAGCGTTGGACAGGACCCGGCGGGTAGTGAAAAACTGTTTTTT; CDR3aa: CSVGQDPAGSEKLFF
d_gene: TRBD2; abundance: .; j_gene: TRBJ2-3; v_gene: TRBV7-2; CDR3nt: TGTGCCAGCAGCTCCGGGACTAGCGGGACCATAGATACGCAGTATTTT; CDR3aa: CASSSGTSGTIDTQYF
d_gene: .; abundance: .; j_gene: TRBJ1-2; v_gene: TRBV29-1; CDR3nt: TGCAGCGTTGAATCGTCCGCCCGGGACTATGGCTACACCTTC; CDR3aa: CSVESSARDYGYTF
d_gene: .; abundance: .; j_gene: TRBJ1-2; v_gene: TRBV7-8; CDR3nt: TGTGCCAGCAGCGCCGTGCCGTATGGCTACACCTTC; CDR3aa: CASSAVPYGYTF
d_gene: .; abundance: .; j_gene: TRBJ2-3; v_gene: TRBV11-2; CDR3nt: TGTGCCAGCAGCCCACAGCCTAGCACAGATACGCAGTATTTT; CDR3aa: CASSPQPSTDTQYF
d_gene: .; abundance: .; j_gene: TRBJ1-5; v_gene: TRBV18; CDR3nt: TGTGCCAGCTCACCGGTTGCAGGGTTCCGTCAGCCCCAGCATTTT; CDR3aa: CASSPVAGFRQPQHF
d_gene: .; abundance: .; j_gene: TRBJ2-1; v_gene: TRBV19; CDR3nt: TGTGCCAGTAGTATTTATCAGGGCTCTGAGCAGTTCTTC; CDR3aa: CASSIYQGSEQFF
d_gene: TRBD1; abundance: .; j_gene: TRBJ2-7; v_gene: TRBV6-6; CDR3nt: TGTGCCAGCAGCCCAGACAGGGGGCGTAACTACGAGCAGTACTTC; CDR3aa: CASSPDRGRNYEQYF
d_gene: TRBD2; abundance: .; j_gene: TRBJ2-1; v_gene: TRBV18; CDR3nt: TGTGCCAGCTCCCCCATCGGGGGGGCTCGGAGCCAGAATGAGCAGTTCTTC; CDR3aa: CASSPIGGARSQNEQFF
d_gene: TRBD1; abundance: medium-sized; j_gene: TRBJ1-5; v_gene: TRBV19; CDR3nt: TGTGCCACCGCGGGGCAGGGGGAAGGGCAGCCCCAGCATTTT; CDR3aa: CATAGQGEGQPQHF
d_gene: TRBD1; abundance: .; j_gene: TRBJ2-1; v_gene: TRBV7-2; CDR3nt: TGTGCCAGCAGCAGAACCCGGGACAGGGGGGTCAATGAGCAGTTCTTC; CDR3aa: CASSRTRDRGVNEQFF
d_gene: .; abundance: .; j_gene: TRBJ1-3; v_gene: TRBV7-2; CDR3nt: TGTGCCAGCAGTTTACAGGTCGTCTCTGGAAACACCATATATTTT; CDR3aa: CASSLQVVSGNTIYF